These 20 T cell receptor beta chains were sequenced from one sample in a study of cytomegalovirus exposure and HLA in healthy donors. The assay was immunoSEQ multiplex PCR, and TCRdb's table has in-frame clones only and misses some. The sample yields approximately 260,000 clones, 80% to 90% seen once. The sequencing sample was made of PBMCs. Source of these receptors: a woman aged 18-29 years in good health and CMV-seronegative.

This chain connects TRBV19 to TRBJ1-4; D gene ambiguous. In germline, CDR1 is LNHDA, CDR2 SQIVND (reference sequence). The CDR3 runs 18 residues. V was cut by 1 base and J by 3 bases, with 18 bases left in between. In nucleotides, the CDR3 is TGTGCCAGTAGTATAGGGAGAACCTCCCTCGCGGCTAATGAAAAACTGTTTTTT. This translates into CASSIGRTSLAANEKLFF.

The chain joins TRBV27 to TRBJ2-1; D gene ambiguous. V lost 6 bases and J 0 bases, leaving 9 bases between the germline ends. This CDR3 spans 14 amino acids. CDR1 is MNHEY and CDR2 is SMNVEV in the germline V gene (reference sequence). In nucleotides, the CDR3 is TGTGCCAGCAGCCTATTTAGCTCCTACAATGAGCAGTTCTTC. Translating it yields CASSLFSSYNEQFF.

The V and J genes are TRBV6-1 and TRBJ2-7; 13 bases agree with TRBD2. V lost 10 bases and J lost 7; bases outside the gene matches: 13. The length of the CDR3 is 15 residues. Looked up from germline, CDR1 is MNHNS and CDR2 is SASEGT. The CDR3 spells CATMTGTSGTHEQYF. CDR3 sequence (DNA): TGTGCCACCATGACCGGGACTAGCGGGACTCATGAGCAGTACTTC.

This clone was recorded once. V usage is TRBV28 and J usage is TRBJ1-3; D not certain. The CDR3 runs 15 residues. The germline V gene encodes CDR1 MDHEN and CDR2 SYDVKM. The germline V and J ends were trimmed by 3 bases and 0 bases, with 9 bases remaining between them. CDR3 amino acids: CASSFGGNSGNTIYF. The DNA for the CDR3 is TGTGCCAGCAGTTTCGGCGGAAACTCTGGAAACACCATATATTTT.

The genes are TRBV7-6 and TRBJ1-4, with TRBD1 matching over 7 bases. The CDR3 contains 17 residues. V dropped 5 bases and J dropped 4; count of bases not matched to a gene: 13. The V gene's germline CDR1 is SGHVS and CDR2 FNYEAQ. This CDR3 reads CASSPFVQQGNNEKLFF. The DNA for the CDR3 is TGTGCCAGCAGCCCTTTCGTCCAACAGGGGAATAATGAAAAACTGTTTTTT.

The CDR3 loop is CASSQHLLSNQPQHF. As DNA, the CDR3 is TGTGCCAGCAGTCAACACCTCCTTAGCAATCAGCCCCAGCATTTT. The V call is TRBV27, the J call TRBJ1-5; D is uncertain. The length of the CDR3 is 15 residues. Trimming left V 5 bases short and J 0 bases short, with 11 bases between. In germline, CDR1 is MNHEY, CDR2 SMNVEV (reference sequence).

The chain is built from TRBV5-1 and TRBJ1-1, with D possibly being TRBD1 (5 bases). With 1 base removed from V and 1 base from J, the gap between germline ends came to 11 bases. Germline-derived CDR1 and CDR2 are SGHRS and YFSETQ. The CDR3 is 15 amino acids. DNA of the CDR3: TGCGCCAGCAGCTTGCTCGGGGGAAGGAACACTGAAGCTTTCTTT. Translation gives CASSLLGGRNTEAFF.

This rearrangement joins TRBV2 to TRBJ2-7; the D gene is possibly TRBD2 (5 bases). Germline values: CDR1 SNHLY, CDR2 FYNNEI. The CDR3 extends over 12 amino acids. Trimming left V 7 bases short and J 5 bases short, with 12 bases between. The CDR3 DNA reads as TGTGCCAGCATTTGGCTCGGGAACGAGCAGTACTTC. Amino acid sequence: CASIWLGNEQYF.

This clone was picked up one time. This chain links TRBV25-1 with TRBJ2-4; 10 bases match TRBD2. The CDR3 is 14 residues long. Germline assignment: CDR1 MGHDK and CDR2 SYGVNS. The V gene end was trimmed by 1 base and the J gene end by 8 bases; junction bases not matched to a gene: 2. The chain's CDR3 is CASSESAGGHIQYF. The CDR3 DNA is TGTGCCAGCAGTGAATCAGCGGGGGGGCACATTCAGTACTTC.

This chain joins TRBV29-1 and TRBJ2-1, with 7 bases identical to TRBD1. With 6 bases clipped from V and 13 bases from J, the junction kept 9 bases outside the gene matches. The length of the CDR3 is 11 residues. CDR1 and CDR2 from the germline V gene are SQVTM and ANQGSEA. The CDR3 loop reads CSVRTGHDQFF. In DNA, the CDR3 is TGCAGCGTGCGGACAGGACACGATCAGTTCTTC.

The rearrangement uses TRBV29-1 and TRBJ1-1; TRBD1 is a possible D gene (5 bases). Germline lookup yields CDR1 SQVTM and CDR2 ANQGSEA. The V gene lost 7 bases and the J gene lost 1 base, with 13 bases spanning the gap. The CDR3 extends over 13 amino acids. The CDR3, as DNA: TGCAGCGCCACCGACAGATCGAACACTGAAGCTTTCTTT. Its translation: CSATDRSNTEAFF.

This sequence joins TRBV7-9 and TRBJ2-7, with 11 bases matching TRBD2. From germline, CDR1 is SEHNR and CDR2 FQNEAQ (reference sequence). CDR3 length: 17 amino acids. The V gene end was trimmed by 4 bases and the J gene end by 3 bases; junction bases not matched to a gene: 11. The CDR3 coding sequence is TGTGCCAGCAGCTCTAACGAGGGACTAGCGGCCCTCTACGAGCAGTACTTC. Protein product: CASSSNEGLAALYEQYF. Looking up the rest from reference TRBV7-9 and TRBJ2-7 gives the full variable domain: DTGVSQNPRHKITKRGQNVTFRCDPISEHNRLYWYRQTLGQGPEFLTYFQNEAQLEKSRLLSDRFSAERPKGSFSTLEIQRTEQGDSAMYLCASSSNEGLAALYEQYFGPGTRLTVT.

In regard to this clone: Other DNA sequences in the sample encode the same CDR3. The chain combines TRBV30 with TRBJ2-1; D is ambiguous. The CDR3 is 15 residues long. Germline CDR1 GTSNPN, CDR2 SVGIG (reference sequence). Trimming removed 0 bases from V and 0 bases from J, with 9 bases in between. The CDR3 DNA reads as TGTGCCTGGAGTGTTCGCGGATCCTCCTACAATGAGCAGTTCTTC. It translates to CAWSVRGSSYNEQFF.

The rearrangement uses TRBV5-4 and TRBJ1-2; TRBD1 might be the D (5 bases). The V gene's germline CDR1 is SGHNT and CDR2 YYREEE (reference sequence). The CDR3 covers 14 residues. Trimming cost V 3 bases and J 8 bases, with 17 bases left between them. The CDR3 loop is CASSSAPQGLGYTF. The CDR3 DNA sequence: TGTGCCAGCAGCTCCGCCCCGCAGGGATTAGGCTACACCTTC. The variable domain in full, completed from reference TRBV5-4 and TRBJ1-2, reads ETGVTQSPTHLIKTRGQQVTLRCSSQSGHNTVSWYQQALGQGPQFIFQYYREEENGRGNFPPRFSGLQFPNYSSELNVNALELDDSALYLCASSSAPQGLGYTFGSGTRLTVV.

The chain uses TRBV7-2 and TRBJ2-5; TRBD2 matches 11 bases. CDR3 length equals 14 residues. V gave up 7 bases and J gave up 6 bases; unmatched junction bases: 7. Germline CDR1 is SGHTA and CDR2 is FQGNSA. DNA of the CDR3: TGTGCCAGCACCGGGACTAGCGGAGAACAGACCCAGTACTTC. Translated, it gives CASTGTSGEQTQYF. Using reference TRBV7-2 and TRBJ2-5 for the parts outside the CDR3, the full variable domain is GAGVSQSPSNKVTEKGKDVELRCDPISGHTALYWYRQSLGQGLEFLIYFQGNSAPDKSGLPSDRFSAERTGGSVSTLTIQRTQQEDSAVYLCASTGTSGEQTQYFGPGTRLLVL.

This sequence joins TRBV6-5 and TRBJ2-5, with a weak D call TRBD1 (6 bases). V shed 0 bases and J shed 5 bases, with 13 bases lying between them. CDR3 length: 15 residues. Germline values: CDR1 MNHEY, CDR2 SVGAGI. This chain's CDR3 is CASSYSPGQGETQYF. The CDR3, as DNA: TGTGCCAGCAGTTACTCCCCGGGGCAGGGGGAGACCCAGTACTTC.

The chain links TRBV7-6 to TRBJ1-5; 9 bases are a match to TRBD1. Trimming removed 5 bases from V and 3 bases from J; junction bases left unmatched: 5. The CDR3 loop spans 15 amino acids. Looked up from germline, CDR1 is SGHVS and CDR2 is FNYEAQ. The CDR3 DNA follows: TGTGCCAGCAGCCCCGGGACAGGGTTCAATCAGCCCCAGCATTTT. Its translation: CASSPGTGFNQPQHF. Variable domain in full (rest from reference TRBV7-6 and TRBJ1-5): GAGVSQSPRYKVTKRGQDVALRCDPISGHVSLYWYRQALGQGPEFLTYFNYEAQQDKSGLPNDRFSAERPEGSISTLTIQRTEQRDSAMYRCASSPGTGFNQPQHFGDGTRLSIL.

This clone was picked up one time. This rearrangement joins TRBV4-3 to TRBJ2-3; 7 bases match TRBD2. J was trimmed by 4 bases and V by 4 bases; bases with no gene match: 8. The CDR3 loop spans 15 amino acids. Germline-derived CDR1 and CDR2 are LGHNA and YSLEER. CDR3 sequence (DNA): TGCGCCAGCAGCCGAAAACTAGCGCGGGCAGATACGCAGTATTTT. This codes for CASSRKLARADTQYF.

The chain carries TRBV6-5 and TRBJ2-7, with TRBD2 as a possible D gene (7 bases). V was clipped by 6 bases and J by 6 bases, with 18 bases between them. Germline loops: CDR1 MNHEY, CDR2 SVGAGI. The CDR3 is 14 amino acids. In nucleotides, the CDR3 is TGTGCCAGCAGCCTGGCTAGGGGGGGGCGCGAGCAGTACTTC. Amino acid sequence: CASSLARGGREQYF.

This clone appeared a few times. The chain couples TRBV27 to TRBJ2-7, with 7 bases matching TRBD1. The CDR3 spans 15 residues. Germline V CDR1 and CDR2: MNHEY, SMNVEV (reference sequence). The V segment lost 4 bases and the J segment 2 bases; nucleotides outside the gene matches: 8. The CDR3 nucleotides read TGTGCCAGCAGTTCGAGGAAGGACAGGCCCTACGAGCAGTACTTC. Its protein is CASSSRKDRPYEQYF.